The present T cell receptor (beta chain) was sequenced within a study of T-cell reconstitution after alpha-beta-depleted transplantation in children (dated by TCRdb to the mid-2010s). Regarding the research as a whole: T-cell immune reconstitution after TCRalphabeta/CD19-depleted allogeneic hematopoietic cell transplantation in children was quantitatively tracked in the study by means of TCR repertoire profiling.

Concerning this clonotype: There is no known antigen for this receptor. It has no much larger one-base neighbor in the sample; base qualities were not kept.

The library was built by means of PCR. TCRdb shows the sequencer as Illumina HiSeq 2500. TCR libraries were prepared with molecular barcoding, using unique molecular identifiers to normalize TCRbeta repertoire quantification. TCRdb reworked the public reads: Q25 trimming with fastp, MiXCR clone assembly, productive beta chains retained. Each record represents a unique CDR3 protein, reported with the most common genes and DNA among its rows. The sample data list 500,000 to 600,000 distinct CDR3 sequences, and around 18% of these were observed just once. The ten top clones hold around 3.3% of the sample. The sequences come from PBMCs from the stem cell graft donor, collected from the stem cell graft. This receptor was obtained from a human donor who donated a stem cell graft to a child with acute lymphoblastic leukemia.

The CDR3 here reads CASSKEGRGLAGAYEQYF. The DNA sequence is as follows: TGTGCCAGCAGTAAGGAAGGTCGGGGACTAGCGGGGGCCTACGAGCAGTACTTC. This chain is built from TRBV6-4 and TRBJ2-7, and 14 junction bases match TRBD2. The germline V gene supplies CDR1 MRHNA and CDR2 SNTAGT. V ends up 5 bases short and J 2 bases short, with an unmatched junction base count of 11. There are 18 amino acids in the CDR3, from cysteine to phenylalanine inclusive. Only the CDR3 region is kept as DNA, spanning 54 bases read in frame from base 1.